The next 21 T cell receptor beta chains were all read from a single sample in a study of shared clonotypes between healthy human individuals. Libraries were prepared by immunoSEQ multiplex PCR; TCRdb keeps only in-frame clonotypes and omits some of them. The sample shows millions of clones, around nine tenths of them seen only once. Specimen: naive CD4+ T cells sorted from blood. Noted subset: CD45RA+ positively selected. Receptors were obtained from a man younger than 35 in good health.

The chain carries TRBV5-8 and TRBJ2-7; D may be TRBD2 (5 bases). V lost 4 bases to trimming and J lost 5 bases, with 16 bases between them. The CDR3 extends over 14 amino acids. CDR1 is SGHTS, CDR2 YDEGEE, per germline. CDR3 in amino acids: CASSRRAGVNEQYF. The CDR3 coding sequence is TGTGCCAGCAGCAGGCGGGCAGGCGTGAACGAGCAGTACTTC.

The gene calls are TRBV6-1 and TRBJ1-2, with TRBD1 matching 7 bases. There are 13 residues in the CDR3. Trimming took 5 bases from V and 2 from J; bases not matched to a gene: 2. Germline V gene lookup returns CDR1 MNHNS and CDR2 SASEGT. The CDR3 DNA reads TGTGCCAGCAGTCAGACAGGGAACTATGGCTACACCTTC. As protein: CASSQTGNYGYTF.

The V and J genes are TRBV4-3 and TRBJ1-1; D is perhaps TRBD1 (6 bases). Germline CDR1 is LGHNA and CDR2 is YSLEER. The germline V and J ends were trimmed by 4 bases and 4 bases, with 16 bases remaining between them. The CDR3 extends over 15 amino acids. In DNA, the CDR3 is TGCGCCAGCAGCCTTTCACAGGGTTTGCTCACTGAAGCTTTCTTT. This codes for CASSLSQGLLTEAFF.

On this clone itself: The same CDR3 can be traced to other DNA sequences in this sample. The rearrangement uses TRBV18 and TRBJ2-7, with 9 bases aligning to TRBD1. After removal of 3 bases from V and 4 bases from J, the junction contained 7 bases not matched to a gene. From germline, CDR1 is KGHSH and CDR2 LQKENI. This CDR3 is 15 amino acids long. CDR3 sequence (DNA): TGTGCCAGCTCACCGTACGGGACAGGGTCGTACGAGCAGTACTTC. This codes for CASSPYGTGSYEQYF.

This chain connects TRBV7-9 to TRBJ2-7, with D hard to call. From germline, CDR1 is SEHNR and CDR2 FQNEAQ (reference sequence). Trimming shortened V by 2 bases and J by 1 base, and 12 bases separated the two germline ends. This CDR3 has 15 residues. CDR3 sequence (DNA): TGTGCCAGCAGCTTAATTGGCCGGCCTTCCTACGAGCAGTACTTC. It yields the protein CASSLIGRPSYEQYF.

The V gene is TRBV7-9, the J gene TRBJ2-1; the D gene is possibly TRBD1 (6 bases). V was clipped by 3 bases and J by 3 bases, with 12 bases between them. The CDR3 consists of 15 residues. Germline V gene sequence: CDR1 SEHNR, CDR2 FQNEAQ (reference sequence). The CDR3 sequence is CASSFNRAHYNEQFF. In DNA, the CDR3 is TGTGCCAGCAGCTTCAACAGGGCCCACTACAATGAGCAGTTCTTC.

The chain recombines TRBV18 with TRBJ2-5; 9 nucleotides align to TRBD1. Losses at the gene ends were 2 bases for V and 0 bases for J; bases not matched to a gene: 7. In germline, CDR1 is KGHSH, CDR2 LQKENI. There are 17 residues in the CDR3. Written as DNA, the CDR3 is TGTGCCAGCTCACCATGGGGACAGGGCTTGTACCAAGAGACCCAGTACTTC. Its protein product is CASSPWGQGLYQETQYF.

The genes are TRBV27 and TRBJ2-3; tentatively, D is TRBD1 (5 bases). This CDR3 contains 14 residues. Germline lookup yields CDR1 MNHEY and CDR2 SMNVEV (reference sequence). V was trimmed by 7 bases and J by 2 bases, leaving 13 bases between them. The CDR3 spells CASTPHRFTDTQYF. The CDR3 DNA is TGTGCCAGCACCCCCCACAGGTTCACAGATACGCAGTATTTT.

The sample holds one count of this clone. The chain recombines TRBV7-9 with TRBJ2-5; 9 bases are shared with TRBD1. The V gene end was trimmed by 5 bases and the J gene end by 1 base; junction bases not matched to a gene: 17. This CDR3 is built from 19 residues. Germline values: CDR1 SEHNR, CDR2 FQNEAQ (reference sequence). The CDR3 protein is CASSRRQGQGEYFQETQYF. In nucleotides, the CDR3 is TGTGCCAGCAGCCGGCGGCAGGGACAGGGCGAGTACTTCCAAGAGACCCAGTACTTC.

The rearrangement uses TRBV7-3 and TRBJ2-7; the match to TRBD1 covers 7 bases. The CDR3 runs 13 residues. Looked up from germline, CDR1 is SGHTA and CDR2 is FQGTGA. V trimming: 5 bases; J trimming: 6 bases; junction bases outside the gene matches: 7. The chain's CDR3 is CASSPTGSSEQYF. DNA of the CDR3: TGTGCCAGCAGCCCGACAGGGTCTTCCGAGCAGTACTTC.

The CDR3 DNA follows: TGTGCCAGCAGCGATCAACAGGGTTATAGCAATCAGCCCCAGCATTTT. It translates to CASSDQQGYSNQPQHF. This rearrangement joins TRBV11-3 to TRBJ1-5; D might be TRBD1 (6 bases). Germline CDR1 is SGHNT and CDR2 is YENEEA. The CDR3 consists of 16 residues. V lost 5 bases and J lost 0, with 14 bases in between. Drawing the rest from reference TRBV11-3 and TRBJ1-5, the complete variable domain is EAGVVQSPRYKIIEKKQPVAFWCNPISGHNTLYWYLQNLGQGPELLIRYENEEAVDDSQLPKDRFSAERLKGVDSTLKIQPAELGDSAVYLCASSDQQGYSNQPQHFGDGTRLSIL.

The chain is built from TRBV15 and TRBJ2-3, with 10 bases lining up with TRBD2. The CDR3 has 18 residues. Germline values: CDR1 LNHNV, CDR2 YYDKDF (reference sequence). Trimming cost V 0 bases and J 0 bases; bases outside gene matches: 6. DNA of the CDR3: TGTGCCACCAGCAGAGATCTAGCGGGGGAAATTAGCACAGATACGCAGTATTTT. Translation: CATSRDLAGEISTDTQYF.

The chain carries TRBV7-8 and TRBJ2-7, with 8 bases matching TRBD2. Germline-derived CDR1 and CDR2 are SGHVS and FQNEAQ. This CDR3 has 16 residues. V dropped 5 bases and J dropped 4; count of bases not matched to a gene: 13. CDR3 amino acids: CASSPRGSGSMYEQYF. The DNA for the CDR3 is TGTGCCAGCAGCCCCCGGGGGAGCGGGAGTATGTACGAGCAGTACTTC. Full variable domain (rest looked up from reference TRBV7-8 and TRBJ2-7): GAGVSQSPRYKVAKRGQDVALRCDPISGHVSLFWYQQALGQGPEFLTYFQNEAQLDKSGLPSDRFFAERPEGSVSTLKIQRTQQEDSAVYLCASSPRGSGSMYEQYFGPGTRLTVT.

The J gene is TRBJ2-1, the V gene TRBV10-3, with D perhaps matching TRBD2 (5 bases). Germline V gene data show CDR1 as ENHRY and CDR2 as SYGVKD. V gave up 3 bases and J gave up 5 bases, with 8 bases separating them. This CDR3 has 13 amino acids. This chain's CDR3 is CAISDGLHNEQFF. The CDR3 DNA reads as TGTGCCATCAGTGACGGACTCCACAATGAGCAGTTCTTC.

The gene calls are TRBV10-1 and TRBJ2-3; the D gene is possibly TRBD1 (6 bases). V lost 0 bases and J 5 bases, leaving 9 bases between the germline ends. The CDR3 is 14 residues long. Germline V gene lookup returns CDR1 WNHNN and CDR2 SYGVQD (reference sequence). CDR3 bases: TGCGCCAGCAGTGAGTCCGGGACAATAGATACGCAGTATTTT. Translated, it gives CASSESGTIDTQYF.

To note about this clone: A much more abundant neighbour one base away suggests this may be a read error. The sample carries other DNA sequences with the same CDR3. The chain uses TRBV6-5 and TRBJ1-2; 7 positions match TRBD1. Germline assignment: CDR1 MNHEY and CDR2 SVGAGI. V shed 6 bases and J 1 base; nucleotides not matched to a gene: 2. The length of the CDR3 is 13 residues. The CDR3 reads CASSRDSNYGYTF. CDR3 nucleotide sequence: TGTGCCAGCAGCCGGGACAGTAACTATGGCTACACCTTC.

J is TRBJ2-7 and V is TRBV5-5; maybe TRBD1 (5 bases). Germline CDR1 reads SGHKS; CDR2 reads YYEKEE (reference sequence). V dropped 3 bases and J dropped 2 bases, with 12 bases sitting between them. The CDR3 runs 14 residues. The CDR3 sequence is CASSSTATTYEQYF. CDR3 DNA: TGTGCCAGCAGCTCGACAGCCACTACCTACGAGCAGTACTTC.

This chain's CDR3 is CASSSGAVNSPLHF. CDR3 bases: TGTGCCAGCAGCTCAGGGGCAGTAAATTCACCCCTCCACTTT. J is TRBJ1-6 and V is TRBV9, with TRBD1 as a possible D gene (6 bases). Germline CDR1 is SGDLS and CDR2 is YYNGEE. This CDR3 is built from 14 residues. V was pared by 4 bases and J by 7 bases, with 12 bases between.

This chain links TRBV7-2 with TRBJ1-2; 7 bases line up with TRBD1. CDR3 length equals 14 residues. Unmatched junction bases numbered 6, after V lost 4 bases and J lost 4 bases. Germline V gene data show CDR1 as SGHTA and CDR2 as FQGNSA. DNA for the CDR3: TGTGCCAGCAGCTCCGGGACAGTGCTCTATGGCTACACCTTC. This encodes CASSSGTVLYGYTF. Complete variable domain (other parts from reference TRBV7-2 and TRBJ1-2): GAGVSQSPSNKVTEKGKDVELRCDPISGHTALYWYRQSLGQGLEFLIYFQGNSAPDKSGLPSDRFSAERTGGSVSTLTIQRTQQEDSAVYLCASSSGTVLYGYTFGSGTRLTVV.

This chain connects TRBV5-6 to TRBJ1-1; a possible D gene is TRBD1 (6 bases). V lost 4 bases and J 3 bases, leaving 13 bases between the germline ends. This CDR3 has 14 residues. Germline V lookup: CDR1 SGHDT, CDR2 YYEEEE. The CDR3 spells CASSPTRGDTEAFF. In nucleotides, the CDR3 is TGTGCCAGCAGCCCTACAAGGGGGGACACTGAAGCTTTCTTT.

The rearrangement joins TRBV5-1 to TRBJ2-3; 7 bases are shared with TRBD2. The CDR3 extends over 16 amino acids. V shed 0 bases, J shed 2 bases, and the junction held 6 bases outside the gene matches. Germline assignment: CDR1 SGHRS and CDR2 YFSETQ. As DNA, the CDR3 is TGCGCCAGCAGCTTGGTCATAGCGGGCTTCACAGATACGCAGTATTTT. Translated: CASSLVIAGFTDTQYF.